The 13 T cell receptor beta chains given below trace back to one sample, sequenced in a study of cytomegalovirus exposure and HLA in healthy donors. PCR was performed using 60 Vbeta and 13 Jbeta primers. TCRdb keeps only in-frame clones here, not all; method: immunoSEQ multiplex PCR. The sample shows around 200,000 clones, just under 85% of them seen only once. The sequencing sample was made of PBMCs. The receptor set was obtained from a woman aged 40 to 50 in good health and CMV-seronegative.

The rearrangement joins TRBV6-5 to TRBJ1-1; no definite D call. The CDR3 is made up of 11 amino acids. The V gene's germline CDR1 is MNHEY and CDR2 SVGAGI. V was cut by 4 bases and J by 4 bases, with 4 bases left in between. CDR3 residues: CASSSLTEAFF. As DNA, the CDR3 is TGTGCCAGCAGTTCCCTCACTGAAGCTTTCTTT.

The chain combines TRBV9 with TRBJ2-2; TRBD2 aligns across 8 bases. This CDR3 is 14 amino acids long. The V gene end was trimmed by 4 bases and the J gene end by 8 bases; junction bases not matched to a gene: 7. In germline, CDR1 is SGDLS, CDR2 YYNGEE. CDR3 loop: CASSLPGGQGELFF. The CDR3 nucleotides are TGTGCCAGCAGCCTTCCGGGGGGGCAGGGGGAGCTGTTTTTT.

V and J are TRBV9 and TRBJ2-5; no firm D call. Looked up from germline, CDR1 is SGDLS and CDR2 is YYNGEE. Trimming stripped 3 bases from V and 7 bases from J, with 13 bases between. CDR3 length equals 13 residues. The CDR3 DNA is TGTGCCAGCAGCGCCCAACAGACCGGGACCCAGTACTTC. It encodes CASSAQQTGTQYF.

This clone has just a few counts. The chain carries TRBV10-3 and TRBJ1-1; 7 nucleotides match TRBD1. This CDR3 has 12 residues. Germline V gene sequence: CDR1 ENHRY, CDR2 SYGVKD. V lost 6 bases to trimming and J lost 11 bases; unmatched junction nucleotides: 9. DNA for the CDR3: TGTGCCATCAGCGATAGACAGGGAATGGCTTTCTTT. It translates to CAISDRQGMAFF.

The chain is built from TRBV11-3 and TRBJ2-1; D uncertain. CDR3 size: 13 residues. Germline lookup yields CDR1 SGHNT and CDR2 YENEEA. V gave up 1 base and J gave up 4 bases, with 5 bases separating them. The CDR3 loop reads CASSLGAYNEQFF. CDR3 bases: TGTGCCAGCAGCTTAGGGGCGTACAATGAGCAGTTCTTC.

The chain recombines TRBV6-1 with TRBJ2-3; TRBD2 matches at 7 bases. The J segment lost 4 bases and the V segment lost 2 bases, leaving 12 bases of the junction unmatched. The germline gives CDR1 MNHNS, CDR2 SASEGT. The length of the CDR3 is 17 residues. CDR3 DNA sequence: TGTGCCAGCAGTGAATTGCGGGGGTCGAGCGTCCCAGATACGCAGTATTTT. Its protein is CASSELRGSSVPDTQYF.

The CDR3 reads CASPSLFDREETQYF. The CDR3 nucleotides read TGTGCCAGCCCCTCTCTCTTCGACAGGGAAGAGACCCAGTACTTC. V usage is TRBV21-1 and J usage is TRBJ2-5; the tabulated D call, TRBD1, remains unverified against the DNA. TRBV21-1 is recorded as a pseudogene. This CDR3 is built from 15 residues.

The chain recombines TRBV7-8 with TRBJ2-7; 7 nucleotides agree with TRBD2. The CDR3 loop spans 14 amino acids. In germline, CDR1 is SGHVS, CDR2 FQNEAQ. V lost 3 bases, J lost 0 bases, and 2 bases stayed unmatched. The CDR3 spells CASSFGGSSYEQYF. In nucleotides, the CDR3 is TGTGCCAGCAGCTTCGGGGGGTCCTCCTACGAGCAGTACTTC.

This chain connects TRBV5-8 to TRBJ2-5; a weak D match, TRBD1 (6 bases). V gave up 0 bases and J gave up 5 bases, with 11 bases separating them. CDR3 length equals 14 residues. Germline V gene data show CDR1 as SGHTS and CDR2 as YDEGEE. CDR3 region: CASSLAGDRETQYF. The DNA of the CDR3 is TGTGCCAGCAGCTTGGCAGGGGACCGGGAGACCCAGTACTTC.

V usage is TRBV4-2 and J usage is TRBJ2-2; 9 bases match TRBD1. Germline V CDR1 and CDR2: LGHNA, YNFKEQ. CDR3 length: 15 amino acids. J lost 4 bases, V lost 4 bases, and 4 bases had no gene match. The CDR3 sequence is CASSPDRGGTGELFF. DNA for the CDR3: TGTGCCAGCAGCCCGGACAGGGGAGGCACCGGGGAGCTGTTTTTT.

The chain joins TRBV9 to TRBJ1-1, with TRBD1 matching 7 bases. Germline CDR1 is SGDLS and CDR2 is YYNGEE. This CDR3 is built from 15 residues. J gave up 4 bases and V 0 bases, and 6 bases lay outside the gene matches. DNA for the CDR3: TGTGCCAGCAGCGTAGAGGGGGCAGTCGGCACTGAAGCTTTCTTT. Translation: CASSVEGAVGTEAFF.

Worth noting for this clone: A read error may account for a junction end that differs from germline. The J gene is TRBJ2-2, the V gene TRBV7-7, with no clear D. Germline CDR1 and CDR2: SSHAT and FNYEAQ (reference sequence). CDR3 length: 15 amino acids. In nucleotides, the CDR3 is TGTGCTAGCAGCCCAAGCCTTAGGAACACCGGGGAGCTGTTTTTT. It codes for CASSPSLRNTGELFF. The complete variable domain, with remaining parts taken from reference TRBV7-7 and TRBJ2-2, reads GAGVSQSPRYKVTKRGQDVTLRCDPISSHATLYWYQQALGQGPEFLTYFNYEAQPDKSGLPSDRFSAERPEGSISTLTIQRTEQRDSAMYRCASSPSLRNTGELFFGEGSRLTVL.

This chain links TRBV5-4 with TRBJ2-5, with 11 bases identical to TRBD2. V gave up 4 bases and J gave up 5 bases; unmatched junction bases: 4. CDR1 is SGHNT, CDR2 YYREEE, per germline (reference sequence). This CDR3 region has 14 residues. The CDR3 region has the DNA TGTGCCAGCAGCATTCTAGCGGGGGGTGAGACCCAGTACTTC. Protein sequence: CASSILAGGETQYF.